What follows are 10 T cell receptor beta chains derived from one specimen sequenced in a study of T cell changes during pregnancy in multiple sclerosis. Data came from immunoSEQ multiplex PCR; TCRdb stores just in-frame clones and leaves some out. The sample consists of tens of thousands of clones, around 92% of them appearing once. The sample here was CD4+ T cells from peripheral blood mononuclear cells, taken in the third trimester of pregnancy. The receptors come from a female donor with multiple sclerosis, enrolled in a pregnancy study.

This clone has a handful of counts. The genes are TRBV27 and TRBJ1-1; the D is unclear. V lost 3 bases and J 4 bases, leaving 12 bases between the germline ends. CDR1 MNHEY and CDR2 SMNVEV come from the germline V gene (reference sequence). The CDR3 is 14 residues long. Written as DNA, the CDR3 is TGTGCCAGCAGTTTGTCGGGAAGTATCACTGAAGCTTTCTTT. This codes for CASSLSGSITEAFF.

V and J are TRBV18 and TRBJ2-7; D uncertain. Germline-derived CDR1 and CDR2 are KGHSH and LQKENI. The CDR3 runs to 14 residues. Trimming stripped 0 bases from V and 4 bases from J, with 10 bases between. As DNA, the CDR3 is TGTGCCAGCTCACCACCGTTAGAAGCGTACGAGCAGTACTTC. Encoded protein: CASSPPLEAYEQYF.

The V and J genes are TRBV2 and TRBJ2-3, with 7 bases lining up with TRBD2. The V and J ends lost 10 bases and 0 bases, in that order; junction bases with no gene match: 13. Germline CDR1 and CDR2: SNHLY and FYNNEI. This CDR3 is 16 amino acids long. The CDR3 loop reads CATPRSGVTSTDTQYF. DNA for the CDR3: TGTGCCACCCCCAGGAGCGGGGTTACGAGCACAGATACGCAGTATTTT.

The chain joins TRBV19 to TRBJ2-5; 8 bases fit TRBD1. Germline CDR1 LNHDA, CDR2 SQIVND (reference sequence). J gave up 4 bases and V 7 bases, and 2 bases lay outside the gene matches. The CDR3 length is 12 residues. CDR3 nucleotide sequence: TGTGCCAGTAATGACAGGGGAGAGACCCAGTACTTC. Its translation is CASNDRGETQYF.

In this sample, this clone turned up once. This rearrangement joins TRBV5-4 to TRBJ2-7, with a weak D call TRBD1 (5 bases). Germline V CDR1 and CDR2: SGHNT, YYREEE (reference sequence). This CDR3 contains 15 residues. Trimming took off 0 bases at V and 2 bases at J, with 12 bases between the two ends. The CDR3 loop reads CASSLGGPTAYEQYF. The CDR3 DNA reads TGTGCCAGCAGCTTGGGGGGTCCGACAGCCTACGAGCAGTACTTC.

CDR3 in amino acids: CASSTRLRGETQYF. The CDR3 nucleotides read TGCGCCAGCAGCACCCGACTGCGGGGAGAGACCCAGTACTTC. The V gene is TRBV4-3, the J gene TRBJ2-5; a possible D gene is TRBD2 (6 bases). Trimming cost V 5 bases and J 4 bases, with 14 bases left between them. The CDR3 covers 14 residues. In germline, CDR1 is LGHNA, CDR2 YSLEER.

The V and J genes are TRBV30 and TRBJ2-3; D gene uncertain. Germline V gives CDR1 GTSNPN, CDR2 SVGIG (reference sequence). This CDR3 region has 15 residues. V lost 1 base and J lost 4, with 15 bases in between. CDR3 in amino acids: CAWSAPYGGPDTQYF. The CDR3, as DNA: TGTGCCTGGAGTGCCCCCTATGGTGGTCCAGATACGCAGTATTTT.

In DNA, the CDR3 is TGTGCCAGTAGTGAAGGGACAGCCTACGAGCAGTACTTC. It translates to CASSEGTAYEQYF. The V call is TRBV19, the J call TRBJ2-7, with 7 bases fitting TRBD1. V shed 5 bases and J 2 bases; nucleotides not matched to a gene: 3. Germline CDR1 reads LNHDA; CDR2 reads SQIVND (reference sequence). The CDR3 sequence is 13 residues long.

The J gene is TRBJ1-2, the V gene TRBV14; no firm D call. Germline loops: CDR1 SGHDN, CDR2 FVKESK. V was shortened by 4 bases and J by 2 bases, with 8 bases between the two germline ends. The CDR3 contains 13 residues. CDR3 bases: TGTGCCAGCAGCCCACAGTTCAACTATGGCTACACCTTC. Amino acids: CASSPQFNYGYTF.

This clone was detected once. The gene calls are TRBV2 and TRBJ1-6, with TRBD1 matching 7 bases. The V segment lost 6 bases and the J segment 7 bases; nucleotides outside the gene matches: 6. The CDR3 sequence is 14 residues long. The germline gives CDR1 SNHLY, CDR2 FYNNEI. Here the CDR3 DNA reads TGTGCCAGCAGGGCGGGACAGCTAAATTCACCCCTCCACTTT. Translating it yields CASRAGQLNSPLHF.